This TCR beta chain was recorded in a study of cytomegalovirus exposure and HLA in healthy donors. Germline CDR1 is SEHNR and CDR2 is FQNEAQ (reference sequence). This CDR3 has 15 residues. The V end was cut by 4 bases, the J end by 4 bases, with 16 bases between. Researchers ran the PCR with 60 Vbeta and 13 Jbeta primers. Repertoires were generated with immunoSEQ multiplex PCR, while TCRdb's copy carries only in-frame clones and drops some. Of about 200,000 clones listed, approximately 85% are singletons. Note on this clone: The antigen remains unidentified.

Study conclusions and caveats: Several V segments, TRBV6-2 and TRBV6-3 among them, could not be told apart and were dropped. A later analysis found common viral pathogens apparently linked to several of the most significant clusters. Accurate HLA-A and HLA-B prediction from TCR beta sequences was reported for most subjects.

The V and J genes are TRBV7-9 and TRBJ1-1; TRBD1 is a possible D gene (5 bases). This receptor was obtained from a woman aged 45-65 years in good health and CMV-seronegative. Sequencing used PBMCs. DNA of the CDR3: TGTGCCAGCAGCTCAGCGCAGGGTTTAGTCACTGAAGCTTTCTTT. It specifies CASSSAQGLVTEAFF.